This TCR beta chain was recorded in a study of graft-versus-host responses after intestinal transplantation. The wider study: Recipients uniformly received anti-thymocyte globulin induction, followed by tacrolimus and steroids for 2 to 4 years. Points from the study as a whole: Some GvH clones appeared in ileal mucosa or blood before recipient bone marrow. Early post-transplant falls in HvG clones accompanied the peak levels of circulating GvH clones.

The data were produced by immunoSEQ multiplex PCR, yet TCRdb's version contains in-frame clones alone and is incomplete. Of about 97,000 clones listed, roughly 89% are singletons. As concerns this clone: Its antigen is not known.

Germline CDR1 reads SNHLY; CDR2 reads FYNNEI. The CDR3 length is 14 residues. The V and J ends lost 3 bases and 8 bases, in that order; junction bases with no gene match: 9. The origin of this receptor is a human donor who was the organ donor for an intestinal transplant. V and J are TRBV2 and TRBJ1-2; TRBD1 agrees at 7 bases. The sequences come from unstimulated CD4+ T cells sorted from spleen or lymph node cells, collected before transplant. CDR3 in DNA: TGTGCCAGCAGTGATCGTACAGGGGAAATAGGCTACACCTTC. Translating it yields CASSDRTGEIGYTF.